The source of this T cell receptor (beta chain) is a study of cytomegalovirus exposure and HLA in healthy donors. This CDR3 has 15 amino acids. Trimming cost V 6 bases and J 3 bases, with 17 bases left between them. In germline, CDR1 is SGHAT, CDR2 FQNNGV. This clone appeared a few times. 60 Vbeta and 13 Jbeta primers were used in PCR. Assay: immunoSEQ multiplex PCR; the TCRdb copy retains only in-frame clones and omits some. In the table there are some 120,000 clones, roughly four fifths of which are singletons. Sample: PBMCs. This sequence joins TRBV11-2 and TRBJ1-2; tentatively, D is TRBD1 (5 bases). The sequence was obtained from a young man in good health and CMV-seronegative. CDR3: CASSPVQGRDYGYTF. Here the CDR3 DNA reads TGTGCCAGCAGTCCGGTCCAGGGCCGGGACTATGGCTACACCTTC.